The 10 T cell receptor beta chains below come from one sample, sequenced in a study of CD8+ T cells in alopecia areata. RNA was extracted and reverse transcribed into cDNA as the sequencing template. TCRdb's copy holds only in-frame clones and misses some; the assay was immunoSEQ multiplex PCR. The data hold some 99,000 clones, with 35% to 50% observed a single time. The sequencing sample was made of CD4+ T cells sorted from blood. These receptors all come from a human donor with alopecia areata.

CDR3 in amino acids: CSVEGAGANVLTF. CDR3 coding DNA: TGCAGCGTTGAGGGCGCTGGGGCCAACGTCCTGACTTTC. The chain combines TRBV29-1 with TRBJ2-6; D not certain. Trimming took 3 bases from V and 2 from J, leaving 5 bases between them. This CDR3 region has 13 residues. The germline V gene has CDR1 SQVTM and CDR2 ANQGSEA. Looking up the rest from reference TRBV29-1 and TRBJ2-6 gives the full variable domain: SAVISQKPSRDICQRGTSLTIQCQVDSQVTMMFWYRQQPGQSLTLIATANQGSEATYESGFVIDKFPISRPNLTFSTLTVSNMSPEDSSIYLCSVEGAGANVLTFGAGSRLTVL.

CDR3 loop: CASSQGSSSGANVLTF. In nucleotides, the CDR3 is TGCGCCAGCAGCCAAGGATCGAGCTCTGGGGCCAACGTCCTGACTTTC. This chain links TRBV4-3 with TRBJ2-6; D remains ambiguous. This CDR3 has 16 amino acids. The V gene lost 1 base and the J gene lost 0 bases, with 7 bases spanning the gap. Germline CDR1 and CDR2: LGHNA and YSLEER.

V gene TRBV9 combines with J gene TRBJ1-6, with D possibly being TRBD1 (5 bases). Germline V gene sequence: CDR1 SGDLS, CDR2 YYNGEE. This CDR3 has 13 amino acids. The ends were cut back, 0 bases at V and 8 bases at J, with 6 bases in the middle. The CDR3 sequence: CASSVEQDSPLHF. CDR3 bases: TGTGCCAGCAGCGTAGAACAGGATTCACCCCTCCACTTT.

In DNA form, the CDR3 reads TGTGCCTGGAGTGTAAAAGGGCTAGCGAGCTACAATGAGCAGTTCTTC. Its translation is CAWSVKGLASYNEQFF. V is TRBV30 and J is TRBJ2-1; tentative D call: TRBD2 (6 bases). V lost 0 bases to trimming and J lost 3 bases, with 15 bases between them. This CDR3 spans 16 amino acids. From germline, CDR1 is GTSNPN and CDR2 SVGIG (reference sequence).

Comments on this clone: The sample carries other DNA sequences with the same CDR3. The chain has TRBV29-1 and TRBJ1-1; D is unclear. This CDR3 is 11 amino acids long. Germline V gene data show CDR1 as SQVTM and CDR2 as ANQGSEA. Trimming left V 2 bases short and J 0 bases short, with 1 base between. The CDR3, as DNA: TGCAGCGTTGAACTGAACACTGAAGCTTTCTTT. As protein: CSVELNTEAFF.

The CDR3, as DNA: TGTGCCAGCAGCTTCGACCGAGGGTACAATGAGCAGTTCTTC. Protein: CASSFDRGYNEQFF. This chain connects TRBV7-8 to TRBJ2-1; weak D call: TRBD2 (5 bases). CDR1 is SGHVS and CDR2 is FQNEAQ in the germline V gene. The CDR3 totals 14 residues. V was clipped by 3 bases and J by 4 bases, with 10 bases between them.

This clone has only a few counts. The chain couples TRBV15 to TRBJ1-6; TRBD1 might be the D (5 bases). The CDR3 spans 15 residues. Trimming took off 3 bases at V and 9 bases at J, with 15 bases between the two ends. Germline CDR1 and CDR2: LNHNV and YYDKDF (reference sequence). CDR3 loop: CATSRDHRTGSPLHF. In DNA form, the CDR3 reads TGTGCCACCAGCAGGGATCACAGAACAGGTTCACCCCTCCACTTT.

This clone was found a few times. The chain carries TRBV29-1 and TRBJ2-3; TRBD1 aligns across 9 bases. V trimming: 5 bases; J trimming: 4 bases; junction bases outside the gene matches: 10. Germline V gives CDR1 SQVTM, CDR2 ANQGSEA. The CDR3 spans 15 residues. This chain's CDR3 is CSVSRTGEGADTQYF. The CDR3 nucleotides are TGCAGCGTTTCCCGGACAGGGGAGGGAGCAGATACGCAGTATTTT.

The chain combines TRBV29-1 with TRBJ1-1; D call uncertain. This CDR3 has 11 amino acids. Germline-derived CDR1 and CDR2 are SQVTM and ANQGSEA. V was trimmed by 7 bases and J by 1 base, leaving 7 bases between them. The CDR3 region is CSGARNTEAFF. DNA of the CDR3: TGCAGCGGGGCGAGGAACACTGAAGCTTTCTTT.

V gene TRBV29-1 combines with J gene TRBJ2-7; D possibly corresponds to TRBD1 (6 bases). Germline V lookup: CDR1 SQVTM, CDR2 ANQGSEA. The V and J ends lost 4 bases and 6 bases respectively, with 13 bases between them. This CDR3 region has 12 residues. Here the CDR3 DNA reads TGCAGCGTTGCCAGGGGTGACTCCGAGCAGTACTTC. Residues: CSVARGDSEQYF.